A single sample gave rise to the 8 T cell receptor beta chains below, sequenced in a study of CD8 T cells in Susac syndrome. The RNA input was roughly 0.45 to 1 ug, and it was reverse transcribed with random hexamers. MiXCR, run by TCRdb on the immunoSEQ multiplex PCR reads, gives a single entry per CDR3 protein. The sample records some 100,000 distinct CDR3 sequences, 90% to 98% being singletons. What was sequenced was CD4+ T cells from PBMCs. Receptors were obtained from a human donor in good health.

The chain employs TRBV29-1 and TRBJ2-7; tentative D call: TRBD1 (5 bases). The CDR3 covers 13 residues. CDR1 SQVTM and CDR2 ANQGSEA come from the germline V gene. V lost 6 bases and J lost 2, with 14 bases in between. In DNA, the CDR3 is TGCAGCGTCCGTATGACAGTCGCCTACGAGCAGTACTTC. It specifies CSVRMTVAYEQYF.

CDR3 coding DNA: TGTGCCAGCAGCTTAGCGCCGACAGATACGCAGTATTTT. Encoded protein: CASSLAPTDTQYF. This sequence joins TRBV7-2 and TRBJ2-3; D is unclear. Trimming took 0 bases from V and 3 from J, leaving 4 bases between them. Germline CDR1 and CDR2: SGHTA and FQGNSA. CDR3 length: 13 residues. The variable domain in full, with the rest retrieved from reference TRBV7-2 and TRBJ2-3, is GAGVSQSPSNKVTEKGKDVELRCDPISGHTALYWYRQSLGQGLEFLIYFQGNSAPDKSGLPSDRFSAERTGGSVSTLTIQRTQQEDSAVYLCASSLAPTDTQYFGPGTRLTVL.

DNA of the CDR3: TGTGCCAGCAGCCCTGGACTAGCGGGAGACACCGGGGAGCTGTTTTTT. This encodes CASSPGLAGDTGELFF. The chain combines TRBV5-4 with TRBJ2-2; 13 bases agree with TRBD2. After removal of 4 bases from V and 3 bases from J, the junction contained 3 bases not matched to a gene. Germline values: CDR1 SGHNT, CDR2 YYREEE (reference sequence). CDR3 length: 16 residues.

J is TRBJ2-7 and V is TRBV6-5, with D uncertain. Germline V gene sequence: CDR1 MNHEY, CDR2 SVGAGI. The germline V and J ends were trimmed by 4 bases and 2 bases, with 18 bases remaining between them. The CDR3 is made up of 16 amino acids. The DNA of the CDR3 is TGTGCCAGCAGTTCCCCGGGCCGTAAAGGGACCTACGAGCAGTACTTC. It yields the protein CASSSPGRKGTYEQYF.

V usage is TRBV19 and J usage is TRBJ1-2; D is perhaps TRBD1 (5 bases). Germline V CDR1 and CDR2: LNHDA, SQIVND (reference sequence). The CDR3 runs to 12 residues. Trimming cost V 6 bases and J 8 bases, with 13 bases left between them. CDR3 bases: TGTGCCAGTAGACCAACAGGATACGGCTACACCTTC. Translated, it gives CASRPTGYGYTF.

V usage is TRBV2 and J usage is TRBJ1-3; D gene unclear. Germline V gives CDR1 SNHLY, CDR2 FYNNEI. V was pared by 7 bases and J by 0 bases, with 10 bases between. CDR3 size: 14 residues. The CDR3 is CASTGPLSGNTIYF. The DNA of the CDR3 is TGTGCCAGCACCGGACCGCTCTCTGGAAACACCATATATTTT.

CDR3 amino acids: CASSLEGQGRTEAFF. CDR3 nucleotides: TGCGCCAGCAGCTTGGAGGGACAGGGGCGGACTGAAGCTTTCTTT. This chain connects TRBV5-1 to TRBJ1-1; TRBD1 agrees at 10 bases. The CDR3 contains 15 residues. Germline trimming cut 0 bases from V and 5 bases from J; bases unmatched to any gene: 4. Germline V gene sequence: CDR1 SGHRS, CDR2 YFSETQ.

The chain uses TRBV7-2 and TRBJ2-3, with unresolved D. V lost 1 base and J 6 bases, leaving 8 bases between the germline ends. The CDR3 runs 13 residues. CDR1 and CDR2 from the germline V gene are SGHTA and FQGNSA. CDR3 sequence reads: CASSLVFEDTQYF. The CDR3 region has the DNA TGTGCCAGCAGCTTAGTCTTCGAGGATACGCAGTATTTT.